The 11 T cell receptor beta chains below all came from one sample that was sequenced in a study of shared clonotypes between healthy human individuals. The data were produced by immunoSEQ multiplex PCR, yet TCRdb's version contains in-frame clones alone and is incomplete. The repertoire holds around 2,000,000 clones, with about 93% as singletons. Selected positively for CCR7 and CD45RO-negative, naive CD8 cells excluded terminally differentiated effector memory CD45RA+ cells. Sample: naive CD8+ T cells from PBMCs. Source of these receptors: a man aged 18-30 years in good health. Some clones in this sample may be carry-over from other donors' samples.

The gene calls are TRBV9 and TRBJ2-5, with 7 bases matching TRBD2. The V gene's germline CDR1 is SGDLS and CDR2 YYNGEE. V lost 2 bases and J lost 5; bases outside the gene matches: 6. The CDR3 spans 14 residues. The CDR3 nucleotides read TGTGCCAGCAGCGTCTCGGGAGGCGAGGAGACCCAGTACTTC. This codes for CASSVSGGEETQYF.

The J gene is TRBJ1-2, the V gene TRBV7-6, with D possibly being TRBD1 (6 bases). V lost 1 base and J lost 3, with 18 bases in between. CDR3 length: 17 residues. CDR1 is SGHVS and CDR2 is FNYEAQ in the germline V gene. DNA of the CDR3: TGTGCCAGCAGCTTAGAAATTTCGGCAGGGGTCGACTATGGCTACACCTTC. Amino acid sequence: CASSLEISAGVDYGYTF.

The chain is built from TRBV5-4 and TRBJ2-3; 10 bases agree with TRBD2. The ends lost 3 bases at V and 0 bases at J; junction bases unmatched: 4. The CDR3 sequence is 16 residues long. Germline-derived CDR1 and CDR2 are SGHNT and YYREEE (reference sequence). The CDR3 region is CASSSGTSDSTDTQYF. In DNA, the CDR3 is TGTGCCAGCAGCTCCGGGACTAGCGATAGCACAGATACGCAGTATTTT.

The gene calls are TRBV18 and TRBJ2-7, with D possibly called TRBD1 or TRBD2 (5 bases each). This CDR3 has 17 residues. Germline V gene data show CDR1 as KGHSH and CDR2 as LQKENI. V lost 8 bases, J lost 2 bases, and 25 bases lay in between. The CDR3 protein is CASRATLGRSNTYEQYF. The CDR3 region has the DNA TGTGCCAGCCGCGCGACCTTGGGACGCAGTAATACCTACGAGCAGTACTTC.

V usage is TRBV27 and J usage is TRBJ2-1; D is ambiguous. The CDR3 contains 15 residues. The ends were cut back, 5 bases at V and 2 bases at J, with 13 bases in the middle. In germline, CDR1 is MNHEY, CDR2 SMNVEV (reference sequence). CDR3 coding DNA: TGTGCCAGCAGTGGATATCGGCGAGCCTACAATGAGCAGTTCTTC. Its protein product is CASSGYRRAYNEQFF.

The V gene is TRBV28, the J gene TRBJ1-1; D remains ambiguous. CDR1 is MDHEN and CDR2 is SYDVKM in the germline V gene. CDR3 length equals 16 residues. V was pared by 3 bases and J by 3 bases, with 17 bases between. Here the CDR3 DNA reads TGTGCCAGCAGTTTTGGGGTTTGGAACACTGACACTGAAGCTTTCTTT. This gives the protein CASSFGVWNTDTEAFF.

V and J are TRBV9 and TRBJ2-7; TRBD1 aligns across 7 bases. This CDR3 has 15 residues. Germline V gene lookup returns CDR1 SGDLS and CDR2 YYNGEE. Trimming at V came to 4 bases and at J to 5 bases, leaving 12 bases not matched to a gene. CDR3: CASSLKPTGSNEQYF. The CDR3 DNA sequence: TGTGCCAGCAGCCTGAAGCCGACAGGGTCGAACGAGCAGTACTTC.

The chain joins TRBV9 to TRBJ1-1; 7 nucleotides align to TRBD1. Germline CDR1 reads SGDLS; CDR2 reads YYNGEE. Trimming removed 3 bases from V and 0 bases from J; junction bases left unmatched: 8. This CDR3 comprises 16 residues. CDR3 in DNA: TGTGCCAGCAGCGGTCAAGGGACAGCCGTGAACACTGAAGCTTTCTTT. This codes for CASSGQGTAVNTEAFF.

This clone was found a few times. This chain connects TRBV28 to TRBJ1-5; 7 nucleotides match TRBD1. Trimming at V came to 5 bases and at J to 6 bases, leaving 4 bases not matched to a gene. The germline gives CDR1 MDHEN, CDR2 SYDVKM. The CDR3 consists of 13 residues. This chain's CDR3 is CASSQGGFQPQHF. The CDR3 DNA reads as TGTGCCAGCAGTCAAGGGGGCTTTCAGCCCCAGCATTTT.

The CDR3 loop is CASSYRVDTGELFF. In DNA, the CDR3 is TGTGCCAGCAGTTACAGGGTGGACACCGGGGAGCTGTTTTTT. The chain combines TRBV27 with TRBJ2-2; D might be TRBD1 (6 bases). From germline, CDR1 is MNHEY and CDR2 SMNVEV (reference sequence). V was shortened by 4 bases and J by 3 bases, with 9 bases between the two germline ends. This CDR3 has 14 amino acids.

This sequence joins TRBV15 and TRBJ1-1; no reliable D call. Deletions cut 5 bases from V and 2 bases from J, with 12 bases between. The CDR3 has 14 amino acids. Germline V gives CDR1 LNHNV, CDR2 YYDKDF (reference sequence). CDR3 residues: CATSRWVGNTEAFF. The CDR3 DNA is TGTGCCACCAGCCGGTGGGTTGGAAACACTGAAGCTTTCTTT.